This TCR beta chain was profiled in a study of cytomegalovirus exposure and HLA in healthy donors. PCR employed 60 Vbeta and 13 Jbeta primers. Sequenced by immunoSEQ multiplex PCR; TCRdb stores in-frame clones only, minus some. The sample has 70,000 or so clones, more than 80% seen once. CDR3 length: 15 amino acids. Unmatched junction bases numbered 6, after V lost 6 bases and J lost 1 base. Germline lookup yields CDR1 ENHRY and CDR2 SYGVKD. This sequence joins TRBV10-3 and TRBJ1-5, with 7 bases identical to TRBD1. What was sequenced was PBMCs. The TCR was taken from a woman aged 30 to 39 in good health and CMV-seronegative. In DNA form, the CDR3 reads TGTGCCATCAGACAGGGGCTGGAGAGCAATCAGCCCCAGCATTTT. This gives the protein CAIRQGLESNQPQHF.